One TCR beta chain is described in this entry. Its antigen is unknown. Individually, cDNA molecules had unique molecular identifiers attached to them. MiXCR was run by TCRdb on the 5' RACE reads, yielding one entry per CDR3 protein. The profile shows about 80,000 distinct CDR3 sequences, 5.5% to 7.5% of them singletons. Trimming pared 6 bases from V and 0 bases from J, leaving 15 bases between. The CDR3 covers 15 residues. CDR1 and CDR2 from the germline V gene are MNHNS and SASEGT. The record originates from a study of early T cells in non-severe SARS-CoV-2 infection. Study information: Sequencing of unsorted whole blood was done on bulk RNA, leaving chains unpaired. Notes on the study in general: Using VDJdb, the matching emphasized anti-spike CD8 responses while missing private and CD4 specificities.

Sequencing used whole blood. The source of this sequence is an adult who was a healthcare worker with PCR-confirmed SARS-CoV-2 infection or an uninfected control (not recorded which). The chain has TRBV6-1 and TRBJ2-7; D is unresolved. CDR3 residues: CASRWSPAHSYEQYF. The CDR3 DNA reads as TGTGCCAGCAGATGGAGCCCGGCCCACTCCTACGAGCAGTACTTC.